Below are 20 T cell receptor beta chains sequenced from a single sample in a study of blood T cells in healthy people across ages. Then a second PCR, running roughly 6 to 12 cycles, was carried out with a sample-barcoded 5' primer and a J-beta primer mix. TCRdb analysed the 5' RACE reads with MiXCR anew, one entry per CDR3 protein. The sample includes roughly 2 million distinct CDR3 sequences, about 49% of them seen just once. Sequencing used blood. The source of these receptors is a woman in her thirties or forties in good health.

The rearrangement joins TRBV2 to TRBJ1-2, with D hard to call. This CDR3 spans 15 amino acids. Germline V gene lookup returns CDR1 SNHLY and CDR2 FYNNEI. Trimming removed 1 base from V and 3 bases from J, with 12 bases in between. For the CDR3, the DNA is TGTGCCAGCAGTGAAGACGCGGGGAAATACTATGGCTACACCTTC. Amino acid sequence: CASSEDAGKYYGYTF.

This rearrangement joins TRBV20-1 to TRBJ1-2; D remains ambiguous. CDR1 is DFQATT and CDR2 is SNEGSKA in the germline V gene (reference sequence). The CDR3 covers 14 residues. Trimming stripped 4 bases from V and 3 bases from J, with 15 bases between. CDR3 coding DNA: TGCAGTGCTATCGGGTGGGCGCGGGACTATGGCTACACCTTC. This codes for CSAIGWARDYGYTF.

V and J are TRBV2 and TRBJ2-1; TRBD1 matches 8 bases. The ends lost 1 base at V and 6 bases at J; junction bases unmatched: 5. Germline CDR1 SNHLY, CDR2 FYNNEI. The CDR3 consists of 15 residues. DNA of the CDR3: TGTGCCAGCAGTGAAGTGGCAGGGGGCCTCAATGAGCAGTTCTTC. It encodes CASSEVAGGLNEQFF.

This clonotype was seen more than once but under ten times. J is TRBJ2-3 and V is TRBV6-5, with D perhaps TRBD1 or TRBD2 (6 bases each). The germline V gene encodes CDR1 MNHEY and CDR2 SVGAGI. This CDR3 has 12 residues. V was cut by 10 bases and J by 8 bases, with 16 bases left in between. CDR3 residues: CATGGAHGTQYF. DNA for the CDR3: TGTGCCACCGGGGGCGCTCACGGTACGCAGTATTTT.

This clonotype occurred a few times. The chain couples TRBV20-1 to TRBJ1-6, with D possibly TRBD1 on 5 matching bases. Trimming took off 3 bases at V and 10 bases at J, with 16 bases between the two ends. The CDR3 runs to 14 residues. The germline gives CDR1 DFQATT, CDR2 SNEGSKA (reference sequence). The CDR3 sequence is CSASIGRADSPLHF. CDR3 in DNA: TGCAGTGCTAGTATAGGCAGGGCAGACTCACCCCTCCACTTT.

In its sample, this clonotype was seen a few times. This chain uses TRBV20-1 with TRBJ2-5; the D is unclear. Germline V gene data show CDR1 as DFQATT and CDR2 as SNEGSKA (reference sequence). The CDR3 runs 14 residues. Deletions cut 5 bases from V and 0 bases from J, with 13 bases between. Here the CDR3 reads CSAPSDWYQETQYF. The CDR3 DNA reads TGCAGTGCTCCAAGTGACTGGTACCAAGAGACCCAGTACTTC.

The CDR3 is CASSPVRGIDYGYTF. In DNA form, the CDR3 reads TGTGCCAGCAGCCCCGTGCGGGGTATCGACTATGGCTACACCTTC. The chain has TRBV11-2 and TRBJ1-2, with D unresolved. The CDR3 is 15 residues long. Trimming shortened V by 5 bases and J by 3 bases, and 16 bases separated the two germline ends. CDR1 SGHAT and CDR2 FQNNGV come from the germline V gene.

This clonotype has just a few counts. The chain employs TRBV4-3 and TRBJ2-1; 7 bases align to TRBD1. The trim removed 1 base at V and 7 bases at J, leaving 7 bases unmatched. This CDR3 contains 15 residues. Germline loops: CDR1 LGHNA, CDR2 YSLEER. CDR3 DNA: TGCGCCAGCAGCCAAGTGGCAGGGGGAGAGAATGAGCAGTTCTTC. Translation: CASSQVAGGENEQFF.

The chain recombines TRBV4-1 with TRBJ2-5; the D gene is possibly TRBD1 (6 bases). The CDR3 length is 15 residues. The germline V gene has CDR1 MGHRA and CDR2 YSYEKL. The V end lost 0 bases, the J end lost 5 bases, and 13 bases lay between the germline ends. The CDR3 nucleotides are TGCGCCAGCAGCCAAGAAGGGGGTTTTGGGGAGACCCAGTACTTC. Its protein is CASSQEGGFGETQYF.

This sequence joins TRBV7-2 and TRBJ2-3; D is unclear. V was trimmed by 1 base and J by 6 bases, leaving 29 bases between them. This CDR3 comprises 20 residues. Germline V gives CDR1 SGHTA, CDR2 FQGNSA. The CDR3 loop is CASSLVALGQYANRDDTQYF. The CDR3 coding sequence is TGTGCCAGCAGCTTAGTAGCCTTGGGCCAATATGCAAACCGTGACGATACGCAGTATTTT.

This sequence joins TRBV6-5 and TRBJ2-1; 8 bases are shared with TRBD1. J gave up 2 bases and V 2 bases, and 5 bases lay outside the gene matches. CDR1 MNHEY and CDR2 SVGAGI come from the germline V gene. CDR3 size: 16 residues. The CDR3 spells CASSYRGTGPYNEQFF. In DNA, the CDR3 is TGTGCCAGCAGTTACCGCGGGACAGGCCCCTACAATGAGCAGTTCTTC.

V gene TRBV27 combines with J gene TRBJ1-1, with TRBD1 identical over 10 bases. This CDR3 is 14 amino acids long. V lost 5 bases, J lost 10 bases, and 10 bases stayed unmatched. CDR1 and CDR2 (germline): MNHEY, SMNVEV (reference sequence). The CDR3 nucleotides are TGTGCCAGCAGTCCTCCGAGACAGGGGGCAGGAGCTTTCTTT. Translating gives CASSPPRQGAGAFF.

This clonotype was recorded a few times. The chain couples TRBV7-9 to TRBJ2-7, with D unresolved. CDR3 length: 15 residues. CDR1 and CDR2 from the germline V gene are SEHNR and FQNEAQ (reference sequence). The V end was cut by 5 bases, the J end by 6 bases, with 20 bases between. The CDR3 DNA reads TGTGCCAGCAGCCCACGCCTCGGTCTGCTGGCCGAGCAGTACTTC. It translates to CASSPRLGLLAEQYF.

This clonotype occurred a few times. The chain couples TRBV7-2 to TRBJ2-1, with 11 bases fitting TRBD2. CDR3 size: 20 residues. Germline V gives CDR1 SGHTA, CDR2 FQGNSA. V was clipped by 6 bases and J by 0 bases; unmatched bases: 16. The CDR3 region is CASRLPISLAGDLSYNEQFF. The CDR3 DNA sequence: TGTGCCAGCAGGCTCCCGATTTCACTAGCGGGGGACCTCTCCTACAATGAGCAGTTCTTC.

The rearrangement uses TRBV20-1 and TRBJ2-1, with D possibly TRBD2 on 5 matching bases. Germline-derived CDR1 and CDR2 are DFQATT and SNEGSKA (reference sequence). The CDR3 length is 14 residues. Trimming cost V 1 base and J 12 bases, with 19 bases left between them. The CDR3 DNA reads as TGCAGTGCTAGAGGCCCTCCCCCGCAGGAGGTGCAGTTCTTC. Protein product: CSARGPPPQEVQFF.

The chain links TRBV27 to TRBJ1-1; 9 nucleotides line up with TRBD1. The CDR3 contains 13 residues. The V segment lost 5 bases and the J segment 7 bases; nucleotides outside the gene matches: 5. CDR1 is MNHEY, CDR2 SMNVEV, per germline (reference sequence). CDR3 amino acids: CASSHGQGIEAFF. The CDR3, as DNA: TGTGCCAGCAGTCACGGACAGGGGATTGAAGCTTTCTTT.

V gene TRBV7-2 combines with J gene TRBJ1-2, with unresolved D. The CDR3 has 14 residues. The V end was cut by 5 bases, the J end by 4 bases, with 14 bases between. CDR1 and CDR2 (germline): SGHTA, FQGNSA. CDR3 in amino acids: CASSPTVQGYGYTF. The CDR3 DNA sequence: TGTGCCAGCAGCCCTACGGTCCAAGGCTATGGCTACACCTTC.

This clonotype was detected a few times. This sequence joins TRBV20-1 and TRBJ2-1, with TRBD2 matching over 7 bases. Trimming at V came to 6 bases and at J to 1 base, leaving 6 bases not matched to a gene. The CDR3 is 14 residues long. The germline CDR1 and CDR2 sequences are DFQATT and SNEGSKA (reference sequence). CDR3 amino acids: CSAHSSGSYNEQFF. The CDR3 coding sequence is TGCAGTGCCCATTCTAGCGGTTCCTACAATGAGCAGTTCTTC.

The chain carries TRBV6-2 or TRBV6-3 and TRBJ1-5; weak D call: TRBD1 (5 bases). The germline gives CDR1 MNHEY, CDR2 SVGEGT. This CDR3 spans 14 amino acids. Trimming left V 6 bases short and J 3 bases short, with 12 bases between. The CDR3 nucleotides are TGTGCCAGCAGCCCCCCGGGGCCCAATCAGCCCCAGCATTTT. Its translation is CASSPPGPNQPQHF.

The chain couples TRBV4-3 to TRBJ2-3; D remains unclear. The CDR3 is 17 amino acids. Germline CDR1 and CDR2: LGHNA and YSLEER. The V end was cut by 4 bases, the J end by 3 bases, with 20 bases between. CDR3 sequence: CASSRKGRGPSTDTQYF. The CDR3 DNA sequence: TGCGCCAGCAGCCGAAAAGGGCGAGGACCTAGTACAGATACGCAGTATTTT.